The clone carrying this T cell receptor beta chain appeared many times. Its antigen is not identified. This specimen belongs to a study of T cell repertoires in cytomegalovirus infection. Across the whole study: Public TCR beta signatures were indicative of both CMV infection and a matching HLA type. General study findings and limits: CMV-specific HLA-C-restricted TCR beta clonotypes dominated the ex vivo response. Cumulative public TCR beta family frequency identified CMV carriers with the relevant HLA.

TCRdb processed the reads anew with MiXCR; each CDR3 protein has one entry. The sample has a few hundred thousand distinct CDR3 sequences; roughly 13% are singletons. Trimming removed 7 bases from V and 6 bases from J, with 21 bases in between. Germline V gives CDR1 MDHEN, CDR2 SYDVKM. The CDR3 consists of 15 residues. The TCR sequence derives from a human donor in good health (CMV status not recorded). Some clones in this sample may be carry-over from other donors' samples. The rearrangement uses TRBV28 and TRBJ1-2; D is ambiguous. The sample taken for sequencing was PBMCs. This CDR3 reads CASTYSLRVLDGYTF. As DNA, the CDR3 is TGTGCCAGCACCTACAGTTTACGGGTATTGGATGGCTACACCTTC.